The clone carrying this T cell receptor (beta chain) was recorded once. Its antigen remains unknown. The same CDR3 also results from other DNA sequences found in this sample. Every single patient, without exception, relapsed after autologous stem cell transplantation, and brentuximab vedotin exposure varied. The V gene's germline CDR1 is KGHSH and CDR2 LQKENI. The CDR3 contains 12 residues. V lost 2 bases and J lost 5, with 7 bases in between. This table comes from immunoSEQ multiplex PCR, and its TCRdb copy is limited to in-frame clones, with some not included. The table lists 22,000 or so clones, more than 60% of them singletons. This specimen comes from a study of PD-1 blockade in classical Hodgkin lymphoma. Study-wide results and limits: Healthy donors reportedly exceeded newly diagnosed patients in baseline TCR diversity.

This rearrangement joins TRBV18 to TRBJ2-7, with no clear D. This specimen was peripheral blood mononuclear cells (PBMCs), taken before the second cycle of nivolumab. The TCR was taken from a human donor with classical Hodgkin lymphoma. Written as DNA, the CDR3 is TGTGCCAGCTCACCAAGGGTCCACGAGCAGTACTTC. This encodes CASSPRVHEQYF.